The entry below describes one T cell receptor (beta chain). The target of this receptor is not known. No much larger clone is present one base from it, and per-base qualities are unavailable. This record belongs to a study of blood T cell repertoires in COVID-19 (dated by TCRdb to the early 2020s). In the study overall: The collaborator samples originated in the United States, Italy and Spain and spanned the acute and convalescent phases of COVID-19. The material from the prospective study consisted of cDNA or gDNA derived from T cells, B-cell-depleted T cells, or PBMCs. Subjects who had been exposed to COVID-19, were actively infected with it, or had recovered from it provided the deeply sampled blood TCRbeta repertoires that made up the dataset. The repertoires were made available in a free public database intended to serve as a resource for research on the immune response to SARS-CoV-2. The samples were drawn from the first 160 participants of the ongoing ImmuneRACE study and from more than 1,000 subjects provided by 6 global collaborators. A de-identified subject ID, COVID-19 status, age in years and sex were almost always included in the sample metadata. Where HLA class I and class II types were available, the types were taken from metadata supplied by the sample provider, not from assay-based typing.

The collaborating institutions used their own protocols to collect whole blood in K2EDTA tubes. For TCRbeta analysis, collaborators shipped samples in one of three forms: frozen whole blood, isolated PBMCs, or DNA extracted from either of those sample types. TCRbeta CDR3 regions were amplified from genomic DNA by means of the immunoSEQ Assay, a bias-controlled multiplex PCR. The original methods were these. The number of nucleated cells in each sample was estimated from the amplification of reference gene primers within the assay. To quantify the absolute abundance of each unique TCRbeta CDR3 rearrangement, sequence reads were collapsed and filtered. For each sample, productive Simpson clonality was calculated by taking the square root of Simpson's diversity index across productive rearrangements. Not all clones reach the TCRdb copy of this immuneACCESS table, which keeps in-frame sequences only. Checked studies attribute under half of the gap to unresolved V genes and leave the rest unexplained. Clonal size and the V and J genes are those of that table, whereas D and trimming came from the DNA. The sample profile shows about 42,000 clones; 80% to 90% of them were found once. About 6.1% of the sample is held by the ten biggest clonotypes.

CDR3 length: 15 amino acids, cysteine to phenylalanine. Just the 45-base CDR3 DNA is kept, in frame starting at base 1. V is trimmed back by 6 bases and J by 5 bases, and the junction contains 8 bases that no gene match accounts for. The germline V gene specifies KGHSH as CDR1 and LQKENI as CDR2. The research as a whole found: The quantity of clinical and demographic metadata differed by source and by participant and was supplied without curation.

Sequenced: peripheral blood. The TCR comes from a human donor in a cohort sampled during active COVID-19. Recombination connected TRBV18 to TRBJ2-7, with 12 central nucleotides matching TRBD1. The DNA is TGTGCCAGCTCCCCCCCCGGGACAGGGGGCCACGAGCAGTACTTC. It specifies CASSPPGTGGHEQYF.